This TCR beta chain was sequenced in a study of response to subunit inactivated influenza vaccine. Study outcomes and limitations: Authors suggested that a seasonal influenza vaccination recruits few new T cells each time.

Notes on this clonotype: The antigen is not known.

Via MiXCR, TCRdb re-called the RT-PCR reads, giving one row per CDR3 protein. The sample holds 610,000 or so distinct CDR3 sequences; 11% to 15% are singletons and the top ten take 11%. The V segment lost 5 bases and the J segment 7 bases; nucleotides outside the gene matches: 8. The germline gives CDR1 SGHTA, CDR2 FQGNSA. The CDR3 sequence is 16 residues long. Material: PBMCs from blood, obtained roughly 12 days after vaccination. This TCR came from a man aged 45-60 years who received an inactivated influenza vaccine. The V call is TRBV7-2, the J call TRBJ2-1; 13 bases align to TRBD2. In DNA, the CDR3 is TGTGCCAGCAGCCCCCGGCGACTAGCGGGAGGAAATGAGCAGTTCTTC. Its translation is CASSPRRLAGGNEQFF.